This entry is about one T cell receptor beta chain. This sample was taken from a study of blood T cell repertoires in COVID-19. Study details: The United States, Italy and Spain were the sources of the acute and convalescent COVID-19 samples.

Sequencing used immunoSEQ multiplex PCR; TCRdb keeps in-frame clones, though not all of them. The sample includes 100,000 to 130,000 clones, approximately 85% seen only once; the top ten take under 3%. From germline, CDR1 is SGHVS and CDR2 FNYEAQ. CDR3 length: 17 amino acids. The V gene end was trimmed by 0 bases and the J gene end by 2 bases; junction bases not matched to a gene: 5. Material: peripheral blood. The chain employs TRBV7-6 and TRBJ2-1, with 9 bases aligning to TRBD2. This sequence originates from a human donor in a cohort sampled during active COVID-19. The CDR3 DNA is TGTGCCAGCAGCTTAGCGGGAAGCGGGAGGCCCTACAATGAGCAGTTCTTC. It yields the protein CASSLAGSGRPYNEQFF.